Here is one T cell receptor beta chain with its context. Antigen: not known. These data originate in a study of cytomegalovirus exposure and HLA in healthy donors. Study-wide findings and caveats: Cytomegalovirus status was reportedly diagnosed by the classifier with high sensitivity and specificity.

Generated by immunoSEQ multiplex PCR, the TCRdb table keeps only in-frame clones and is missing some. The sample lists about 160,000 clones, 86% occurring once. Germline V CDR1 and CDR2: LGHNT, FRNRAP. CDR3 size: 17 residues. Trimming left V 5 bases short and J 1 base short, with 19 bases between. This clonotype was obtained from a woman aged 18-30 years in good health and CMV-seronegative. The chain has TRBV12-5 and TRBJ2-3, with D tentatively TRBD2 (7 bases). The sequenced material came from PBMCs. For the CDR3, the DNA is TGTGCTAGTGGTCCCTACCGGGGGGCGGGAGGCACAGATACGCAGTATTTT. Translation: CASGPYRGAGGTDTQYF. The full variable domain, rest sourced from reference TRBV12-5 and TRBJ2-3, is DARVTQTPRHKVTEMGQEVTMRCQPILGHNTVFWYRQTMMQGLELLAYFRNRAPLDDSGMPKDRFSAEMPDATLATLKIQPSEPRDSAVYFCASGPYRGAGGTDTQYFGPGTRLTVL.